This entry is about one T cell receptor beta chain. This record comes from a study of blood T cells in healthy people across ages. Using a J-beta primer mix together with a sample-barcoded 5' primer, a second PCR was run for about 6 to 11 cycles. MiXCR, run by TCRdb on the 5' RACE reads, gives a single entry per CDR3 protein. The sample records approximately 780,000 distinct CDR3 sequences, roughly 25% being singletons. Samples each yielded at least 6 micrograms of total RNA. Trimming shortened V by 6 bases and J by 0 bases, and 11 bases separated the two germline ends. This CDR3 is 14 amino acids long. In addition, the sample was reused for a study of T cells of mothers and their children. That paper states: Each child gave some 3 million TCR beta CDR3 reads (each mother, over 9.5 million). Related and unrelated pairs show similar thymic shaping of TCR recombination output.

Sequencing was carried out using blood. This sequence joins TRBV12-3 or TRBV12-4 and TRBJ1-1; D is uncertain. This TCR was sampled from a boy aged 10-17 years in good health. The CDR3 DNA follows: TGTGCCAGCAGCCCTACGACGGTGAACACTGAAGCTTTCTTT. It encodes CASSPTTVNTEAFF.